This entry lists 2 T cell receptor beta chains sequenced from one sample in a study of T cell repertoires in cytomegalovirus infection. TCRdb processed the reads anew with MiXCR; each CDR3 protein has one entry. Of more than 50,000 distinct CDR3 sequences in the sample, 25% to 40% were seen once. No antigens are known for them. The sequencing input was PBMCs, sequenced either directly or after in vitro stimulation (not recorded which). These TCRs come from a human donor in good health (CMV status not recorded). Some clones in this sample may be carry-over from other donors' samples.

The rearrangement joins TRBV12-3 or TRBV12-4 to TRBJ1-2, with 7 bases aligning to TRBD1. This CDR3 is 15 amino acids long. With 5 bases clipped from V and 4 bases from J, the junction kept 10 bases outside the gene matches. CDR3 DNA: TGTGCCAGCAGTCCGCGACAGGGCTCTACCTATGGCTACACCTTC. Amino acids: CASSPRQGSTYGYTF.

Only a few counts were recorded for this clonotype. The gene calls are TRBV27 and TRBJ2-1; D gene uncertain. The CDR3 covers 17 residues. The V gene's germline CDR1 is MNHEY and CDR2 SMNVEV (reference sequence). Trimming took off 7 bases at V and 1 base at J, with 20 bases between the two ends. The CDR3, as DNA: TGTGCCAGCACTTCTGGGTTATTCTTAGGGTCCTACAATGAGCAGTTCTTC. Encoded protein: CASTSGLFLGSYNEQFF.